The T cell receptor beta chain described here comes from a study of shared clonotypes between healthy human individuals. Using immunoSEQ multiplex PCR, the repertoire was profiled, and TCRdb retains in-frame clones only, with some absent. The table lists about 1.5 million clones, under 99% of them singletons, with roughly 0.45% in the top ten. Trimming stripped 8 bases from V and 2 bases from J, with 20 bases between. There are 16 residues in the CDR3. Per germline, CDR1 SGHVS and CDR2 FNYEAQ. This rearrangement joins TRBV7-6 to TRBJ2-3; D unresolved. What was sequenced was naive CD4+ T cells sorted from blood. Subset indicated: CD45RA+ positively selected. This TCR was recovered from a man aged 25-45 years in good health. The CDR3 sequence is CASSPTGSKNTDTQYF. For the CDR3, the DNA is TGTGCCAGCTCCCCAACCGGCAGTAAGAACACAGATACGCAGTATTTT.